The 24 T cell receptor beta chains given below trace back to one sample, sequenced in a study of blood T cell repertoires in COVID-19. Assay: immunoSEQ multiplex PCR; the TCRdb copy retains only in-frame clones and omits some. In the table there are about 180,000 clones, 80% to 90% of which are singletons. The sample was PBMCs or T cells enriched from blood (not recorded which). All receptors come from a man in his fifties or sixties who had recovered from COVID-19.

This clone has a handful of counts. The same CDR3 arises from other DNA sequences in this sample as well. This chain's CDR3 is CASSEATVYGYTF. Here the CDR3 DNA reads TGTGCCAGCAGTGAAGCCACGGTCTATGGCTACACCTTC. V gene TRBV6-1 combines with J gene TRBJ1-2; no firm D call. Germline V gives CDR1 MNHNS, CDR2 SASEGT. The CDR3 length is 13 residues. Trimming shortened V by 0 bases and J by 4 bases, and 6 bases separated the two germline ends.

This CDR3 reads CASSYSDRVGGNEQFF. The CDR3 DNA reads as TGTGCCAGCAGTTACTCGGACAGGGTGGGGGGCAATGAGCAGTTCTTC. The chain carries TRBV6-5 and TRBJ2-1; the match to TRBD1 covers 8 bases. Germline-derived CDR1 and CDR2 are MNHEY and SVGAGI. The CDR3 totals 16 residues. V shed 0 bases and J 6 bases; nucleotides not matched to a gene: 7.

Here the CDR3 reads CASSLSRQGTSYEQYF. The CDR3 DNA reads as TGTGCCAGCAGTTTATCGAGACAGGGAACCTCCTACGAGCAGTACTTC. The V and J genes are TRBV27 and TRBJ2-7; 7 positions match TRBD1. This CDR3 region has 16 residues. The germline V gene has CDR1 MNHEY and CDR2 SMNVEV (reference sequence). V shed 0 bases and J 0 bases; nucleotides not matched to a gene: 5.

The sample holds a few counts of this clone. This CDR3 reads CASSLAGSWVAGEQFF. DNA for the CDR3: TGCGCCAGCAGCTTGGCTGGCAGTTGGGTAGCGGGGGAGCAGTTCTTC. The rearrangement joins TRBV5-1 to TRBJ2-1, with 8 bases identical to TRBD2. Germline V gene lookup returns CDR1 SGHRS and CDR2 YFSETQ. J lost 10 bases, V lost 0 bases, and 12 bases had no gene match. The CDR3 is made up of 16 amino acids.

The chain joins TRBV6-5 to TRBJ1-4, with 8 bases aligning to TRBD1. The germline V gene encodes CDR1 MNHEY and CDR2 SVGAGI. V lost 7 bases, J lost 7 bases, and 11 bases stayed unmatched. The CDR3 runs 15 residues. This CDR3 reads CASNTGTGLTEKLFF. DNA for the CDR3: TGTGCCAGCAACACGGGGACAGGCTTAACTGAAAAACTGTTTTTT.

A word on this clone: A read error may be the cause here, since a much bigger clone is one base away. The sample holds other DNA sequences that translate to the same CDR3. This sequence joins TRBV18 and TRBJ1-1; D not certain. CDR3 length: 14 amino acids. CDR1 and CDR2 (germline): KGHSH, LQKENI. Trimming stripped 1 base from V and 1 base from J, with 7 bases between. The CDR3 DNA is TGTGCCAGCTCACCACAGGGAGCGAACACTGAAGCTTTCTTT. This encodes CASSPQGANTEAFF. Combining the CDR3 with reference TRBV18 and TRBJ1-1 gives the whole variable domain NAGVMQNPRHLVRRRGQEARLRCSPMKGHSHVYWYRQLPEEGLKFMVYLQKENIIDESGMPKERFSAEFPKEGPSILRIQQVVRGDSAAYFCASSPQGANTEAFFGQGTRLTVV.

The chain links TRBV15 to TRBJ1-6; 9 nucleotides line up with TRBD1. Germline-derived CDR1 and CDR2 are LNHNV and YYDKDF (reference sequence). Unmatched junction bases numbered 4, after V lost 3 bases and J lost 7 bases. The CDR3 has 15 residues. The CDR3 DNA reads as TGTGCCACCAGCAGGACGGGACAGGGAAATTCACCCCTCCACTTT. Its protein is CATSRTGQGNSPLHF.

The chain uses TRBV10-3 and TRBJ2-1, with D perhaps TRBD1 (5 bases). The CDR3 is 14 residues long. Trimming cost V 5 bases and J 4 bases, with 12 bases left between them. Germline-derived CDR1 and CDR2 are ENHRY and SYGVKD. This chain's CDR3 is CAISMRQLYNEQFF. The CDR3 coding sequence is TGTGCCATCAGTATGAGACAGCTATACAATGAGCAGTTCTTC.

The chain employs TRBV11-2 and TRBJ2-1, with 8 bases fitting TRBD1. The CDR3 runs 15 residues. Germline CDR1 is SGHAT and CDR2 is FQNNGV. After removal of 5 bases from V and 12 bases from J, the junction contained 15 bases not matched to a gene. The CDR3 bases are TGTGCCAGCAGCCGCGCCGGACAGGGTACTGATAGGCAGTTCTTC. It codes for CASSRAGQGTDRQFF.

This clone was counted at least ten times. V usage is TRBV5-1 and J usage is TRBJ1-6; 8 bases are a match to TRBD1. The germline V gene encodes CDR1 SGHRS and CDR2 YFSETQ. J lost 8 bases, V lost 0 bases, and 4 bases had no gene match. This CDR3 has 15 amino acids. The CDR3 DNA reads as TGCGCCAGCAGCTTGGCGACAGGGGATCATTCACCCCTCCACTTT. Translating gives CASSLATGDHSPLHF.

This rearrangement joins TRBV5-1 to TRBJ2-7; D perhaps matches TRBD1 (6 bases). The CDR3 runs 13 residues. The germline V and J ends were trimmed by 4 bases and 2 bases, with 10 bases remaining between them. CDR1 and CDR2 (germline): SGHRS, YFSETQ. DNA of the CDR3: TGCGCCAGCAGCCCCGGGACAACCTACGAGCAGTACTTC. It translates to CASSPGTTYEQYF.

This sequence joins TRBV6-5 and TRBJ1-6; 9 bases match TRBD1. The CDR3 totals 14 residues. V gave up 4 bases and J gave up 10 bases; unmatched junction bases: 5. Germline assignment: CDR1 MNHEY and CDR2 SVGAGI. The CDR3 DNA is TGTGCCAGCAGTTCGGGACAGGGCTGGTCACCCCTCCACTTT. Its translation is CASSSGQGWSPLHF.

This clone was detected only once. The chain couples TRBV19 to TRBJ2-1; 8 nucleotides match TRBD2. The CDR3 runs 16 residues. With V trimmed by 3 bases and J by 7 bases, 11 bases remained unmatched. From germline, CDR1 is LNHDA and CDR2 SQIVND (reference sequence). CDR3 in amino acids: CASSIRARGAPNEQFF. Here the CDR3 DNA reads TGTGCCAGTAGTATCCGAGCGCGGGGGGCCCCGAATGAGCAGTTCTTC.

The rearrangement uses TRBV28 and TRBJ1-3; D remains unclear. The ends were cut back, 7 bases at V and 1 base at J, with 17 bases in the middle. CDR1 is MDHEN, CDR2 SYDVKM, per germline. The CDR3 totals 16 residues. CDR3 coding DNA: TGTGCCAGCAAATCTGGCGGACTGGTTTCTGGAAACACCATATATTTT. Its translation is CASKSGGLVSGNTIYF.

The genes are TRBV3-1 (or the pseudogene TRBV3-2) and TRBJ1-1, with D tentatively TRBD1 (6 bases). V was pared by 8 bases and J by 2 bases, with 9 bases between. The CDR3 sequence is 12 residues long. CDR1 LGHDT and CDR2 YNNKEL come from the germline V gene (reference sequence). The CDR3 DNA follows: TGTGCCAGCCGGGACACTAACACTGAAGCTTTCTTT. This gives the protein CASRDTNTEAFF.

Remarks on this clone: Other nucleotide sequences from this sample produce the same CDR3. This chain connects TRBV3-1 (or the pseudogene TRBV3-2) to TRBJ2-2, with a weak D call TRBD1 (5 bases). The CDR3 extends over 14 amino acids. V lost 5 bases, J lost 4 bases, and 11 bases lay in between. In germline, CDR1 is LGHDT, CDR2 YNNKEL (reference sequence). This CDR3 reads CASSSRQSTGELFF. In DNA form, the CDR3 reads TGTGCCAGCAGCTCACGACAGAGCACCGGGGAGCTGTTTTTT.

The chain couples TRBV9 to TRBJ2-3; TRBD2 matches 7 bases. The CDR3 length is 15 residues. J lost 1 base, V lost 4 bases, and 6 bases had no gene match. Germline CDR1 and CDR2: SGDLS and YYNGEE. CDR3 region: CASSPRAGGTDTQYF. DNA for the CDR3: TGTGCCAGCAGCCCCCGGGCGGGGGGCACAGATACGCAGTATTTT.

The rearrangement joins TRBV15 to TRBJ1-5; TRBD1 matches 8 bases. J lost 5 bases, V lost 3 bases, and 6 bases had no gene match. Per the germline V gene, CDR1 is LNHNV and CDR2 is YYDKDF (reference sequence). This CDR3 spans 15 amino acids. The CDR3 spells CATSRDREGYQPQHF. The CDR3, as DNA: TGTGCCACCAGCAGGGACAGGGAGGGTTATCAGCCCCAGCATTTT. Looking up the rest from reference TRBV15 and TRBJ1-5 gives the full variable domain: DAMVIQNPRYQVTQFGKPVTLSCSQTLNHNVMYWYQQKSSQAPKLLFHYYDKDFNNEADTPDNFQSRRPNTSFCFLDIRSPGLGDTAMYLCATSRDREGYQPQHFGDGTRLSIL.

The CDR3 protein is CASTPSGGASYEQYF. The CDR3 nucleotides read TGTGCCAGCACTCCCAGCGGGGGAGCCTCCTACGAGCAGTACTTC. The chain combines TRBV2 with TRBJ2-7; 8 bases agree with TRBD2. With 7 bases clipped from V and 0 bases from J, the junction kept 8 bases outside the gene matches. The CDR3 length is 15 residues. The V gene's germline CDR1 is SNHLY and CDR2 FYNNEI.

V usage is TRBV19 and J usage is TRBJ2-5, with TRBD1 matching 10 bases. The CDR3 runs to 16 residues. Losses at the gene ends were 5 bases for V and 4 bases for J; bases not matched to a gene: 10. Germline V gene data show CDR1 as LNHDA and CDR2 as SQIVND (reference sequence). CDR3 region: CASSSRQGAQGETQYF. Written as DNA, the CDR3 is TGTGCCAGTAGTTCGCGACAGGGGGCGCAGGGAGAGACCCAGTACTTC. The variable domain in full, with the rest retrieved from reference TRBV19 and TRBJ2-5, is DGGITQSPKYLFRKEGQNVTLSCEQNLNHDAMYWYRQDPGQGLRLIYYSQIVNDFQKGDIAEGYSVSREKKESFPLTVTSAQKNPTAFYLCASSSRQGAQGETQYFGPGTRLLVL.

CDR3 protein: CASSLYREVHGELFF. The CDR3 DNA sequence: TGTGCCAGCAGCTTGTACAGGGAAGTTCACGGGGAGCTGTTTTTT. The chain recombines TRBV5-4 with TRBJ2-2, with D perhaps matching TRBD1 (6 bases). V was clipped by 1 base and J by 7 bases, with 14 bases between them. This CDR3 contains 15 residues. The V gene's germline CDR1 is SGHNT and CDR2 YYREEE (reference sequence).

The chain joins TRBV11-3 to TRBJ2-7, with a tentative D call TRBD2 (5 bases). Trimming stripped 5 bases from V and 4 bases from J, with 9 bases between. CDR3 length: 12 amino acids. The germline gives CDR1 SGHNT, CDR2 YENEEA. As DNA, the CDR3 is TGTGCCAGCAGCCGCGGGTCGTACGAGCAGTACTTC. Translating it yields CASSRGSYEQYF.

This chain links TRBV2 with TRBJ1-4; D is undetermined. V was trimmed by 10 bases and J by 10 bases, leaving 22 bases between them. CDR3 length: 14 residues. The germline gives CDR1 SNHLY, CDR2 FYNNEI. This chain's CDR3 is CATGSSQASAKLFF. The CDR3, as DNA: TGTGCCACGGGATCAAGTCAGGCCTCAGCAAAACTGTTTTTT.

This clone was found once. CDR3 nucleotide sequence: TGTGCCAGCAGTTCGGGGGCGGGAGGTGAAAAACTGTTTTTT. Translating gives CASSSGAGGEKLFF. The rearrangement uses TRBV6-5 and TRBJ1-4; D is perhaps TRBD1 (6 bases). CDR1 MNHEY and CDR2 SVGAGI come from the germline V gene. Trimming cost V 4 bases and J 7 bases, with 13 bases left between them. CDR3 length: 14 amino acids.